This T cell receptor (beta chain) is from a study of prognosis after radiotherapy for stage I lung cancer. The TCR beta CDR3 region was amplified from genomic DNA, with two rounds of multiplex PCR being used for the amplification. Individual primers that were specific to each TRBV and TRBJ gene served in first-round PCR. From the multiplex PCR reads, TCRdb called clonotypes with MiXCR, one entry per CDR3 protein. The data show around 63,000 distinct CDR3 sequences, with around 27% seen just once and around 6.8% held by the top ten. This clonotype was counted ten times or more. With 6 bases clipped from V and 5 bases from J, the junction kept 8 bases outside the gene matches. Germline loops: CDR1 SGHNT, CDR2 YYREEE (reference sequence). The CDR3 extends over 16 amino acids.

Sequencing was performed on PBMCs, taken before or after stereotactic body radiation therapy (not recorded which). V and J are TRBV5-4 and TRBJ2-3, with 14 bases matching TRBD2. The clonotype originates from a donor older than 45 with non-small cell lung cancer. The CDR3 nucleotides read TGTGCCAGCAAGCAGACTAGCGGGGGGGCCGGAGATACGCAGTATTTT. This sequence encodes CASKQTSGGAGDTQYF.